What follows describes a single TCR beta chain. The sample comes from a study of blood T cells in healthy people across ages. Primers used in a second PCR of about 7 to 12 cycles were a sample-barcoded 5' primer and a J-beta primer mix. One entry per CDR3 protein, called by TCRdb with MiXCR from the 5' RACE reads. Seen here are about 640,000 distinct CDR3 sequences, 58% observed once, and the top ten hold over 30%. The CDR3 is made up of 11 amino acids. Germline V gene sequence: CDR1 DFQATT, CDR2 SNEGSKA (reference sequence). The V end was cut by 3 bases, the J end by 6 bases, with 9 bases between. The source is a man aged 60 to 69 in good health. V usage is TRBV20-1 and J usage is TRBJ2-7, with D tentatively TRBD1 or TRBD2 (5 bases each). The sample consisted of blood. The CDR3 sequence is CSARSGGEQYF. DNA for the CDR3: TGCAGTGCTAGGAGTGGGGGCGAGCAGTACTTC.